These 23 T cell receptor beta chains came from one sample sequenced in a study of human T cells and chemical hapten exposure. One entry per CDR3 protein results from TCRdb running MiXCR on the RACE reads. This sample carries around 380,000 distinct CDR3 sequences, 4.8% of them seen once, and the ten largest clones take approximately 2.3%. Time point of the sample: patch test 1, 2 weeks after DPC sensitization. Treatment denoted: therapeutic diphenylcyclopropenone sensitization with weekly scalp DPC. The sample consisted of whole blood, taken in connection with sensitization to the hapten diphenylcyclopropenone (DPC). These receptors originate from a woman aged 45-65 years with alopecia areata. Some clones in this sample may be carry-over from other donors' samples.

This clonotype was found a few times. This sequence joins TRBV28 and TRBJ2-1; 12 positions agree with TRBD2. The germline CDR1 and CDR2 sequences are MDHEN and SYDVKM. The CDR3 length is 18 residues. The ends lost 6 bases at V and 7 bases at J; junction bases unmatched: 16. The CDR3 DNA reads TGTGCCAGCAGCTCCCCGTCTAGCGGGAGGGCCCGGCGAAATGAGCAGTTCTTC. Amino acid sequence: CASSSPSSGRARRNEQFF.

The genes are TRBV27 and TRBJ1-6; 8 nucleotides line up with TRBD1. From germline, CDR1 is MNHEY and CDR2 SMNVEV (reference sequence). The CDR3 totals 14 residues. V lost 7 bases to trimming and J lost 8 bases; unmatched junction nucleotides: 7. The CDR3 DNA reads as TGTGCCAGCAACCCGACAGGGGCCTATTCACCCCTCCACTTT. Residues: CASNPTGAYSPLHF.

This clonotype was found a few times. V is TRBV20-1 and J is TRBJ2-3, with D unclear. Looked up from germline, CDR1 is DFQATT and CDR2 is SNEGSKA (reference sequence). This CDR3 is 12 amino acids long. V lost 7 bases and J 3 bases, leaving 11 bases between the germline ends. The CDR3: CSVVDPTDTQYF. The CDR3 DNA follows: TGCAGTGTAGTGGACCCAACAGATACGCAGTATTTT.

The chain joins TRBV29-1 to TRBJ1-2; D call uncertain. Germline V lookup: CDR1 SQVTM, CDR2 ANQGSEA. V shed 6 bases and J shed 4 bases, with 24 bases lying between them. The CDR3 runs 16 residues. The CDR3 here is CSVPTPGNSGPYGYTF. CDR3 DNA: TGCAGCGTGCCCACCCCGGGGAATAGTGGCCCCTATGGCTACACCTTC.

The sample holds a few counts of this clonotype. The chain links TRBV25-1 to TRBJ1-2; D is uncertain. The germline V gene encodes CDR1 MGHDK and CDR2 SYGVNS. The CDR3 is made up of 10 amino acids. Deletions cut 11 bases from V and 10 bases from J, with 14 bases between. The CDR3 DNA reads TGTGCCCTTACTGACCTAGCCTACACCTTC. Residues: CALTDLAYTF.

This clonotype was counted at least ten times. This chain uses TRBV7-3 with TRBJ2-6; perhaps TRBD2 as D (5 bases). The germline CDR1 and CDR2 sequences are SGHTA and FQGTGA. CDR3 size: 15 residues. V was pared by 5 bases and J by 4 bases, with 12 bases between. In DNA, the CDR3 is TGTGCCAGCAGCCCCCCCGGGAAGGGGGCCAACGTCCTGACTTTC. Its translation is CASSPPGKGANVLTF. Full variable domain (remainder filled in from reference TRBV7-3 and TRBJ2-6): GAGVSQTPSNKVTEKGKYVELRCDPISGHTALYWYRQSLGQGPEFLIYFQGTGAADDSGLPNDRFFAVRPEGSVSTLKIQRTERGDSAVYLCASSPPGKGANVLTFGAGSRLTVL.

With respect to this clonotype: This sequence may be a read error, since a much larger clone differs from it by one base. CDR3 nucleotide sequence: TGTGCCAGCGGCACTAAGGGGACAGGGAACACTGAAGCTTTCTTT. Encoded protein: CASGTKGTGNTEAFF. The chain links TRBV28 to TRBJ1-1, with 8 bases aligning to TRBD1. Germline assignment: CDR1 MDHEN and CDR2 SYDVKM. CDR3 length: 15 residues. The V segment lost 8 bases and the J segment 1 base; nucleotides outside the gene matches: 9.

The chain carries TRBV7-9 and TRBJ1-1, with D maybe TRBD1 (6 bases). This CDR3 region has 15 residues. The germline CDR1 and CDR2 sequences are SEHNR and FQNEAQ (reference sequence). The V gene lost 5 bases and the J gene lost 0 bases, with 13 bases spanning the gap. The CDR3 spells CASSPSGQMNTEAFF. CDR3 coding DNA: TGTGCCAGCAGCCCATCAGGACAGATGAACACTGAAGCTTTCTTT.

There are many counts of this clonotype. This chain joins TRBV21-1 and TRBJ1-5; the D call in the table, TRBD1, was not verified against the DNA. TRBV21-1 is a pseudogene locus. This CDR3 has 15 residues. The CDR3 region is CASSKGDTFNQPQHF. The CDR3, as DNA: TGTGCCAGCAGCAAAGGGGACACGTTTAATCAGCCCCAGCATTTT.

This clonotype was counted many times. This sequence joins TRBV12-3 or TRBV12-4 and TRBJ1-6; tentatively, D is TRBD1 (5 bases). The CDR3 totals 15 residues. Trimming took 6 bases from V and 5 from J, leaving 14 bases between them. The CDR3 sequence is CASREGFTDNSPLHF. CDR3 nucleotide sequence: TGTGCCAGCAGAGAGGGGTTCACAGATAATTCACCCCTCCACTTT.

This clonotype was recorded many times. The chain employs TRBV27 and TRBJ2-3; D gene uncertain. The CDR3 covers 13 residues. Germline V CDR1 and CDR2: MNHEY, SMNVEV (reference sequence). V lost 5 bases, J lost 4 bases, and 10 bases lay in between. The CDR3 sequence: CASSTWEADTQYF. In DNA, the CDR3 is TGTGCCAGCAGTACCTGGGAAGCAGATACGCAGTATTTT.

The V and J genes are TRBV20-1 and TRBJ1-1, with D perhaps matching TRBD1 (6 bases). Trimming removed 2 bases at V and 0 bases at J, with 16 bases between. CDR1 is DFQATT and CDR2 is SNEGSKA in the germline V gene (reference sequence). The CDR3 runs to 16 residues. DNA for the CDR3: TGCAGTGCTAGAATGACAGGAGATTTCATGAACACTGAAGCTTTCTTT. Amino acid sequence: CSARMTGDFMNTEAFF.

This clonotype has more than one count but fewer than ten. The chain employs TRBV13 and TRBJ1-6; D unresolved. The germline V gene encodes CDR1 PRHDT and CDR2 FYEKMQ (reference sequence). V lost 8 bases, J lost 7 bases, and 15 bases lay in between. The CDR3 extends over 14 amino acids. As DNA, the CDR3 is TGTGCCAGCGCCACCGGACGGCGGAATTCACCCCTCCACTTT. Its translation: CASATGRRNSPLHF.

This clonotype was seen repeatedly, ten times or more. The gene calls are TRBV29-1 and TRBJ2-2; no reliable D call. The V gene lost 8 bases and the J gene lost 1 base, with 11 bases spanning the gap. Germline V gene sequence: CDR1 SQVTM, CDR2 ANQGSEA. The CDR3 totals 13 residues. In nucleotides, the CDR3 is TGCAGCACCCCCAAGGGGAACACCGGGGAGCTGTTTTTT. It codes for CSTPKGNTGELFF.

Many counts were recorded for this clonotype. This chain uses TRBV15 with TRBJ2-5; D is unclear. CDR1 and CDR2 from the germline V gene are LNHNV and YYDKDF (reference sequence). Trimming shortened V by 4 bases and J by 3 bases, and 3 bases separated the two germline ends. The CDR3 covers 11 residues. CDR3 DNA: TGTGCCACCAGCACGGAAGAGACCCAGTACTTC. Protein sequence: CATSTEETQYF.

This clonotype was seen ten or more times. The chain employs TRBV6-5 and TRBJ2-1; D possibly corresponds to TRBD2 (6 bases). The CDR3 sequence is 15 residues long. Deletions cut 3 bases from V and 2 bases from J, with 11 bases between. Per the germline V gene, CDR1 is MNHEY and CDR2 is SVGAGI. CDR3 loop: CASSYGGRAYNEQFF. The CDR3, as DNA: TGTGCCAGCAGTTATGGGGGGAGAGCCTACAATGAGCAGTTCTTC.

This clonotype has only a few counts. For the CDR3, the DNA is TGCGCCAGCAGGGGACTAGCGGAGCATAAGTACTTC. Residues: CASRGLAEHKYF. The rearrangement links TRBV5-1 to TRBJ2-7, with 11 bases fitting TRBD2. The CDR3 loop spans 12 amino acids. Trimming removed 5 bases from V and 11 bases from J; junction bases left unmatched: 6. The germline V gene encodes CDR1 SGHRS and CDR2 YFSETQ. Combining the CDR3 with reference TRBV5-1 and TRBJ2-7 gives the whole variable domain KAGVTQTPRYLIKTRGQQVTLSCSPISGHRSVSWYQQTPGQGLQFLFEYFSETQRNKGNFPGRFSGRQFSNSRSEMNVSTLELGDSALYLCASRGLAEHKYFGPGTRLTVT.

This clonotype was counted ten times or more. The genes are TRBV6-5 and TRBJ2-3; 10 positions agree with TRBD2. This CDR3 spans 17 amino acids. V was pared by 6 bases and J by 0 bases, with 9 bases of the junction left unmatched. From germline, CDR1 is MNHEY and CDR2 SVGAGI. The CDR3 reads CASSPLLAGDSTDTQYF. DNA of the CDR3: TGTGCCAGCAGCCCACTCCTAGCGGGGGATAGCACAGATACGCAGTATTTT.

In its sample, this clonotype was seen many times. CDR3 DNA: TGTGCCAGCAGCGGCAGCGGGAGGTGGACAGATACGCAGTATTTT. This codes for CASSGSGRWTDTQYF. J is TRBJ2-3 and V is TRBV9; TRBD2 matches at 9 bases. The germline V gene has CDR1 SGDLS and CDR2 YYNGEE. CDR3 length: 15 residues. J was trimmed by 3 bases and V by 3 bases; bases with no gene match: 5.

This clonotype was counted ten times or more. V usage is TRBV6-2 or TRBV6-3 and J usage is TRBJ1-5; 9 bases fit TRBD1. The V segment lost 2 bases and the J segment 0 bases; nucleotides outside the gene matches: 11. The V gene's germline CDR1 is MNHEY and CDR2 SVGEGT. The CDR3 covers 19 residues. CDR3 DNA: TGTGCCAGCAGTTACCGAACCGGGACAGGGTCTTATAGCAATCAGCCCCAGCATTTT. Amino acid sequence: CASSYRTGTGSYSNQPQHF.

This clonotype was picked up many times. The chain is built from TRBV3-1 and TRBJ2-3; 10 bases are shared with TRBD2. The germline CDR1 and CDR2 sequences are LGHDT and YNNKEL (reference sequence). The CDR3 sequence is 20 residues long. Germline trimming cut 5 bases from V and 0 bases from J; bases unmatched to any gene: 17. CDR3 protein: CASSSIVPSGGSSSTDTQYF. DNA for the CDR3: TGTGCCAGCAGCTCTATTGTCCCTAGCGGGGGATCATCTAGCACAGATACGCAGTATTTT.

This clonotype came up many times. The chain uses TRBV7-2 and TRBJ2-3, with TRBD2 as a possible D gene (5 bases). V was trimmed by 2 bases and J by 2 bases, leaving 8 bases between them. Germline assignment: CDR1 SGHTA and CDR2 FQGNSA. This CDR3 has 14 amino acids. The CDR3 loop is CASSLPGNTDTQYF. The CDR3 DNA sequence: TGTGCCAGCAGCTTACCGGGAAACACAGATACGCAGTATTTT. Combining the CDR3 with reference TRBV7-2 and TRBJ2-3 gives the whole variable domain GAGVSQSPSNKVTEKGKDVELRCDPISGHTALYWYRQSLGQGLEFLIYFQGNSAPDKSGLPSDRFSAERTGGSVSTLTIQRTQQEDSAVYLCASSLPGNTDTQYFGPGTRLTVL.

V usage is TRBV11-2 and J usage is TRBJ2-4, with D possibly TRBD1 on 6 matching bases. There are 15 residues in the CDR3. Germline V CDR1 and CDR2: SGHAT, FQNNGV. The ends were cut back, 5 bases at V and 7 bases at J, with 18 bases in the middle. This CDR3 reads CASSRVQGRVNIQYF. The CDR3 DNA reads as TGTGCCAGCAGCCGGGTGCAGGGGCGGGTTAACATTCAGTACTTC.